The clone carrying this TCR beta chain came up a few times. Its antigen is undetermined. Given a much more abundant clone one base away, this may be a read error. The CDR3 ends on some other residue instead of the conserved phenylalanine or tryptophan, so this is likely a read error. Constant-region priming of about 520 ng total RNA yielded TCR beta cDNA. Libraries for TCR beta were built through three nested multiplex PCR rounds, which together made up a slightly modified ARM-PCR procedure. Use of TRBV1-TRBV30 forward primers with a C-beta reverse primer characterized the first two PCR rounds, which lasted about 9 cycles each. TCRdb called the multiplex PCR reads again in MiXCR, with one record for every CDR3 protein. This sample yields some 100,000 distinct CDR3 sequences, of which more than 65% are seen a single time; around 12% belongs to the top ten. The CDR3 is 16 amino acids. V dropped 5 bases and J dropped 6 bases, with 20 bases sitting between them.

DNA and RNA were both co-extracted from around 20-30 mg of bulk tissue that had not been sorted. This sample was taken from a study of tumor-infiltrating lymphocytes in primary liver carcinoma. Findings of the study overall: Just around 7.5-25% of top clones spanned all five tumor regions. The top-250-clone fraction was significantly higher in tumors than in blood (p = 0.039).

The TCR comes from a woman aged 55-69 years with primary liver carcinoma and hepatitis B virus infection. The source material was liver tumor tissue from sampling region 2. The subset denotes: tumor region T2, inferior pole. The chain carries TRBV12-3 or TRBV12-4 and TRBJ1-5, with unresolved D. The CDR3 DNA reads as TGTGCCAGCAGTCAACAAATGACAAGCTTAAGTCAGCCCCAGCATGTT. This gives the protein CASSQQMTSLSQPQHV.